These 5 T cell receptor beta chains were sequenced from one sample in a study of T-cell reconstitution after alpha-beta-depleted transplantation in children. As it was prepared, the TCRbeta library received unique molecular identifiers. MiXCR, applied by TCRdb to the PCR reads, yields one record per CDR3 protein. The table records just over 950,000 distinct CDR3 sequences, roughly 29% of them present only once. The sample was PBMCs, mostly from graft donor cells, taken 360 days after TCRalphabeta/CD19-depleted stem cell transplant. The origin of the receptors is a boy less than two years old who had a stem cell transplant for SCID, so the T cells may come from the graft donor.

The CDR3 DNA sequence: TGTGCCAGCAGCTTGGACAGGGAGGTCGGGGAGCTGTTTTTT. Protein product: CASSLDREVGELFF. This sequence joins TRBV7-7 and TRBJ2-2, with TRBD1 identical over 8 bases. The length of the CDR3 is 14 residues. The V gene's germline CDR1 is SSHAT and CDR2 FNYEAQ (reference sequence). The junction had 4 bases not matched to a gene; V was cut back by 3 bases and J by 7 bases. Filled out from reference TRBV7-7 and TRBJ2-2, the complete variable domain reads GAGVSQSPRYKVTKRGQDVTLRCDPISSHATLYWYQQALGQGPEFLTYFNYEAQPDKSGLPSDRFSAERPEGSISTLTIQRTEQRDSAMYRCASSLDREVGELFFGEGSRLTVL.

The chain employs TRBV5-1 and TRBJ2-1; TRBD1 aligns across 11 bases. V gave up 0 bases and J gave up 9 bases; unmatched junction bases: 5. Germline V gives CDR1 SGHRS, CDR2 YFSETQ. The CDR3 loop spans 15 amino acids. CDR3 bases: TGCGCCAGCAGCTTGGGGACAGGGGGCCAGGGTGAGCAGTTCTTC. Translated: CASSLGTGGQGEQFF.

The V and J genes are TRBV10-3 and TRBJ2-5, with 8 bases fitting TRBD2. The CDR3 is 15 amino acids. V was clipped by 2 bases and J by 5 bases; unmatched bases: 7. CDR1 is ENHRY, CDR2 SYGVKD, per germline. Here the CDR3 reads CAISELGTSSETQYF. CDR3 DNA sequence: TGTGCCATCAGTGAGCTCGGGACTAGTAGTGAGACCCAGTACTTC.

This clonotype was seen once. This chain joins TRBV15 and TRBJ2-1; 8 nucleotides align to TRBD2. CDR3 length equals 14 residues. Germline V gives CDR1 LNHNV, CDR2 YYDKDF (reference sequence). Trimming removed 3 bases from V and 4 bases from J; junction bases left unmatched: 2. CDR3 residues: CATSRRLAYNEQFF. In DNA, the CDR3 is TGTGCCACCAGCAGGAGACTAGCGTACAATGAGCAGTTCTTC. The full variable domain, completed using reference TRBV15 and TRBJ2-1, is DAMVIQNPRYQVTQFGKPVTLSCSQTLNHNVMYWYQQKSSQAPKLLFHYYDKDFNNEADTPDNFQSRRPNTSFCFLDIRSPGLGDTAMYLCATSRRLAYNEQFFGPGTRLTVL.

The sample holds many counts of this clonotype. The chain has TRBV7-6 and TRBJ2-5; 10 bases match TRBD2. With 4 bases clipped from V and 5 bases from J, the junction kept 10 bases outside the gene matches. CDR1 is SGHVS and CDR2 is FNYEAQ in the germline V gene. The CDR3 is 16 amino acids. The CDR3 DNA is TGTGCCAGCAGCTCCCCCACTAGCGGGGTACGTGAGACCCAGTACTTC. Its protein product is CASSSPTSGVRETQYF. Full variable domain (missing parts from reference TRBV7-6 and TRBJ2-5): GAGVSQSPRYKVTKRGQDVALRCDPISGHVSLYWYRQALGQGPEFLTYFNYEAQQDKSGLPNDRFSAERPEGSISTLTIQRTEQRDSAMYRCASSSPTSGVRETQYFGPGTRLLVL.